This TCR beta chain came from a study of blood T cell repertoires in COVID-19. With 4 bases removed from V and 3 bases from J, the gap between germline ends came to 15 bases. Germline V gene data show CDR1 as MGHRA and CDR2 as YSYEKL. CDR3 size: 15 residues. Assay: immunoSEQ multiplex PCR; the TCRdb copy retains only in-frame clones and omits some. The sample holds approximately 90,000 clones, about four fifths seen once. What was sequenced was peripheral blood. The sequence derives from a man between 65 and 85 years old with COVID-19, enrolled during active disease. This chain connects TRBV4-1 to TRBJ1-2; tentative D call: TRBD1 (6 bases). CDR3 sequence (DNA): TGCGCCAGCAGCCTCGAGGGGGTAAGGGACTATGGCTACACCTTC. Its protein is CASSLEGVRDYGYTF.